This TCR beta chain originates from a study of post-analysis software for immune sequencing data. Study-level background: The disease courses spanned relapsing-remitting, secondary progressive and progressive-relapsing forms of multiple sclerosis. Study results and caveats: Those samples that were prepared in the same batch co-clustered strongly by F measure. Comparison with controls showed significantly lower normalized Chao1 diversity in multiple sclerosis patients.

A remark on this clonotype: The antigen is unknown.

Unique molecular identifiers tagged the TCR beta cDNA libraries. Around 500,000 cDNA molecules were obtained per 1 to 10 million input T cells. TCRdb passed the PCR reads through MiXCR, listing each CDR3 protein once. The repertoire holds 800,000 to 950,000 distinct CDR3 sequences, with 53% as singletons. The clonotype originates from a girl aged 10-17 years with multiple sclerosis. The sample consisted of blood.

Written as DNA, the CDR3 is TGCGCCAGCAGCTCGGGCGGGTTAAGTGTCGGTAATGAGCAGTTCTTC. Translated: CASSSGGLSVGNEQFF. The chain couples TRBV5-1 to TRBJ2-1, with D maybe TRBD2 (5 bases). The CDR3 runs to 16 residues. V was shortened by 3 bases and J by 7 bases, with 20 bases between the two germline ends. Germline CDR1 SGHRS, CDR2 YFSETQ.